The 26 T cell receptor beta chains reported below all come from one sample, sequenced in a study of CD8+ T cells in alopecia areata. After isolation, RNA underwent reverse transcription to generate cDNA as the sequencing template. TCRdb's copy holds only in-frame clones and misses some; the assay was immunoSEQ multiplex PCR. The table lists 65,000 to 70,000 clones, 60% of them singletons. The sequences come from CD8+ T cells sorted from blood, collected at week 0. These receptors originate from a human donor with alopecia areata.

V is TRBV7-9 and J is TRBJ2-2; D is ambiguous. This CDR3 is 15 amino acids long. V lost 1 base and J 2 bases, leaving 8 bases between the germline ends. Germline CDR1 is SEHNR and CDR2 is FQNEAQ (reference sequence). CDR3 DNA sequence: TGTGCCAGCAGCTTAGTAGGTGAAAACACCGGGGAGCTGTTTTTT. It is translated as CASSLVGENTGELFF.

This clone was detected only a few times. The chain employs TRBV5-1 and TRBJ2-7; no clear D gene. The CDR3 has 12 amino acids. Germline V gives CDR1 SGHRS, CDR2 YFSETQ. V was shortened by 2 bases and J by 2 bases, with 5 bases between the two germline ends. CDR3 bases: TGCGCCAGCAGCTTACACGCCTACGAGCAGTACTTC. This translates into CASSLHAYEQYF.

In the case of this clone: The junction differs from germline at one of its ends, possibly a read error. The chain links TRBV5-4 to TRBJ2-3; D is perhaps TRBD2 (5 bases). There are 15 residues in the CDR3. Germline V gene lookup returns CDR1 SGHNT and CDR2 YYREEE (reference sequence). The CDR3 loop is CASSQGGGAADTQYF. The CDR3 DNA follows: TGCGCCAGCAGCCAAGGCGGAGGAGCGGCAGATACGCAGTATTTT.

The chain employs TRBV7-9 and TRBJ2-7, with D hard to call. CDR3 length: 12 residues. V lost 5 bases and J lost 2, with 7 bases in between. In germline, CDR1 is SEHNR, CDR2 FQNEAQ (reference sequence). The CDR3 DNA sequence: TGTGCCAGCAGCCAAACTACCTACGAGCAGTACTTC. Translation gives CASSQTTYEQYF.

This chain links TRBV7-7 with TRBJ2-3; D unclear. This CDR3 is built from 13 residues. With 5 bases removed from V and 3 bases from J, the gap between germline ends came to 9 bases. The germline V gene encodes CDR1 SSHAT and CDR2 FNYEAQ (reference sequence). CDR3 sequence reads: CASSPLQTDTQYF. The CDR3 nucleotides read TGTGCCAGCAGCCCCCTACAAACAGATACGCAGTATTTT.

The J gene is TRBJ2-5, the V gene TRBV28; D unresolved. Germline V gives CDR1 MDHEN, CDR2 SYDVKM. Trimming pared 3 bases from V and 5 bases from J, leaving 16 bases between. CDR3 length: 15 amino acids. The CDR3 region has the DNA TGTGCCAGCAGTTTGGGTCAGGAAGTTCGGGAGACCCAGTACTTC. This codes for CASSLGQEVRETQYF.

This clone was found a few times. V is TRBV2 and J is TRBJ2-1; D is unresolved. Per germline, CDR1 SNHLY and CDR2 FYNNEI. The CDR3 sequence is 19 residues long. V shed 2 bases and J shed 3 bases, with 23 bases lying between them. For the CDR3, the DNA is TGTGCCAGCAGTGAACTTGGTTATAGTTTCGTGTTGATCTACAATGAGCAGTTCTTC. The encoded protein is CASSELGYSFVLIYNEQFF.

The CDR3 loop reads CASTLVGVHNEQFF. The CDR3 DNA reads TGTGCCAGCACCTTAGTCGGTGTACACAATGAGCAGTTCTTC. V gene TRBV28 combines with J gene TRBJ2-1; D unresolved. V was clipped by 7 bases and J by 5 bases, with 15 bases between them. The CDR3 consists of 14 residues. Germline loops: CDR1 MDHEN, CDR2 SYDVKM.

The table lists this clone with a few counts. The chain carries TRBV11-2 and TRBJ2-7; perhaps TRBD2 as D (6 bases). The CDR3 length is 15 residues. From germline, CDR1 is SGHAT and CDR2 FQNNGV. V was cut by 4 bases and J by 3 bases, with 16 bases left in between. As DNA, the CDR3 is TGTGCCAGCAGCTCTGGGACTGCCGTGTTCTACGAGCAGTACTTC. It is translated as CASSSGTAVFYEQYF.

This clone was counted a few times. The V gene is TRBV18, the J gene TRBJ2-7; D is perhaps TRBD1 (5 bases). Germline-derived CDR1 and CDR2 are KGHSH and LQKENI. The CDR3 has 14 amino acids. Deletions cut 2 bases from V and 1 base from J, with 9 bases between. CDR3 residues: CASSPDSISYEQYF. As DNA, the CDR3 is TGTGCCAGCTCACCAGACAGTATTTCCTACGAGCAGTACTTC.

This clone has a handful of counts. The chain uses TRBV4-1 and TRBJ1-5; D remains unclear. This CDR3 comprises 13 residues. CDR1 and CDR2 (germline): MGHRA, YSYEKL. V lost 5 bases, J lost 3 bases, and 8 bases lay in between. The CDR3, as DNA: TGCGCCAGCAGCGAATTCGCCAATCAGCCCCAGCATTTT. As protein: CASSEFANQPQHF.

The rearrangement joins TRBV5-4 to TRBJ2-1, with D possibly matching TRBD2 (6 bases). V gave up 4 bases and J gave up 0 bases, with 17 bases separating them. CDR1 and CDR2 (germline): SGHNT, YYREEE (reference sequence). This CDR3 has 17 amino acids. The CDR3 here is CASSPGVRVSSYNEQFF. CDR3 bases: TGTGCCAGCAGCCCGGGGGTCAGGGTGAGCTCCTACAATGAGCAGTTCTTC.

The chain is built from TRBV6-5 and TRBJ2-5, with 7 nucleotides matching TRBD2. The CDR3 loop spans 14 amino acids. Germline CDR1 reads MNHEY; CDR2 reads SVGAGI. The J segment lost 3 bases and the V segment lost 0 bases, leaving 1 base of the junction unmatched. The DNA of the CDR3 is TGTGCCAGCAGTTACTCTGGGAGGGAAGAGACCCAGTACTTC. This sequence encodes CASSYSGREETQYF.

The chain has TRBV29-1 and TRBJ2-3; 7 nucleotides agree with TRBD2. Unmatched junction bases numbered 2, after V lost 3 bases and J lost 2 bases. There are 13 residues in the CDR3. Per germline, CDR1 SQVTM and CDR2 ANQGSEA. CDR3 nucleotides: TGCAGCGTTGATAGCGGGTACACAGATACGCAGTATTTT. Translated: CSVDSGYTDTQYF.

This clone has only a few counts. The gene calls are TRBV28 and TRBJ2-5; D perhaps matches TRBD1 (5 bases). Germline CDR1 reads MDHEN; CDR2 reads SYDVKM. V was shortened by 2 bases and J by 1 base, with 8 bases between the two germline ends. This CDR3 has 14 amino acids. CDR3 coding DNA: TGTGCCAGCAGTTTACTTACAGGCCAAGAGACCCAGTACTTC. Its translation is CASSLLTGQETQYF.

The gene calls are TRBV4-1 and TRBJ1-3, with D perhaps TRBD1 (5 bases). With 3 bases removed from V and 0 bases from J, the gap between germline ends came to 18 bases. This CDR3 contains 18 residues. CDR1 MGHRA and CDR2 YSYEKL come from the germline V gene. The CDR3: CASSHGNRDSSSGNTIYF. The CDR3, as DNA: TGCGCCAGCAGCCATGGAAATCGGGACTCCAGCTCTGGAAACACCATATATTTT.

Written as DNA, the CDR3 is TGTGCCAGCAGTTTAGAATGGGGAACTGAAGCTTTCTTT. Protein product: CASSLEWGTEAFF. The V call is TRBV27, the J call TRBJ1-1, with D unclear. The germline CDR1 and CDR2 sequences are MNHEY and SMNVEV (reference sequence). V was clipped by 2 bases and J by 5 bases, with 9 bases between them. The CDR3 is 13 residues long.

This chain joins TRBV18 and TRBJ2-7, with D possibly being TRBD1 (5 bases). V was pared by 1 base and J by 3 bases, with 10 bases between. The germline V gene has CDR1 KGHSH and CDR2 LQKENI. The CDR3 is 14 residues long. The CDR3 region has the DNA TGTGCCAGCTCACCACAGGGGAATAACTACGAGCAGTACTTC. This encodes CASSPQGNNYEQYF.

This clone was found once. This chain joins TRBV6-5 and TRBJ2-7, with a tentative D call TRBD1 (6 bases). Trimming pared 6 bases from V and 9 bases from J, leaving 15 bases between. This CDR3 is built from 12 residues. The germline CDR1 and CDR2 sequences are MNHEY and SVGAGI. The DNA for the CDR3 is TGTGCCAGCAGCCCTGACAGGTCTACGCAGTACTTC. As protein: CASSPDRSTQYF.

This chain uses TRBV13 with TRBJ1-2, with 9 nucleotides matching TRBD1. The CDR3 loop spans 15 amino acids. V lost 4 bases, J lost 2 bases, and 5 bases stayed unmatched. Germline V CDR1 and CDR2: PRHDT, FYEKMQ (reference sequence). The CDR3 is CASSWRTGANYGYTF. The CDR3 DNA is TGTGCCAGCAGCTGGAGGACAGGGGCCAACTATGGCTACACCTTC.

V gene TRBV25-1 combines with J gene TRBJ2-1; D is unclear. CDR3 length: 13 residues. Germline CDR1 reads MGHDK; CDR2 reads SYGVNS. Between the trimmed V and J ends, which lost 3 bases and 9 bases, there was a span of 12 bases. The CDR3: CASSDSQRSEQFF. The CDR3 DNA reads as TGTGCCAGCAGTGATTCCCAACGCAGTGAGCAGTTCTTC.

V and J are TRBV5-1 and TRBJ1-4; the match to TRBD1 covers 7 bases. The V gene end was trimmed by 1 base and the J gene end by 8 bases; junction bases not matched to a gene: 11. Germline CDR1 and CDR2: SGHRS and YFSETQ. The length of the CDR3 is 16 residues. DNA of the CDR3: TGCGCCAGCAGCTTGTGGGGGACAGAGTTTGGGGAAAAACTGTTTTTT. Residues: CASSLWGTEFGEKLFF.

The chain carries TRBV27 and TRBJ1-5; D is ambiguous. The CDR3 consists of 14 residues. V was cut by 3 bases and J by 4 bases, with 10 bases left in between. Germline CDR1 reads MNHEY; CDR2 reads SMNVEV (reference sequence). CDR3 nucleotides: TGTGCCAGCAGTTTGGGCCACTCTAATCAGCCCCAGCATTTT. Its translation is CASSLGHSNQPQHF.

This clone was seen a few times. In nucleotides, the CDR3 is TGTGCCAGCAGTTTAGAAGGGACAGATCAGTTCTTC. Amino acids: CASSLEGTDQFF. The chain links TRBV28 to TRBJ2-1, with 7 bases aligning to TRBD1. The CDR3 covers 12 residues. J gave up 13 bases and V 2 bases, and 5 bases lay outside the gene matches. The V gene's germline CDR1 is MDHEN and CDR2 SYDVKM.

The chain combines TRBV4-1 with TRBJ2-7; TRBD2 matches 8 bases. J gave up 0 bases and V 3 bases, and 13 bases lay outside the gene matches. This CDR3 spans 18 amino acids. Germline V CDR1 and CDR2: MGHRA, YSYEKL. The CDR3 sequence is CASSQEAASGLSSYEQYF. Here the CDR3 DNA reads TGCGCCAGCAGCCAGGAGGCGGCTAGCGGGTTGAGCTCCTACGAGCAGTACTTC.

V and J are TRBV27 and TRBJ2-1; D not resolved. V lost 3 bases to trimming and J lost 6 bases, with 9 bases between them. This CDR3 region has 13 residues. CDR1 is MNHEY, CDR2 SMNVEV, per germline (reference sequence). The CDR3 coding sequence is TGTGCCAGCAGTTTGTTGGGTCCCAATGAGCAGTTCTTC. Translating gives CASSLLGPNEQFF.